This T cell receptor (beta chain) was captured in a study of regulatory T cells in long-lasting Graves disease. HTBI primers from iRepertoire and Arm-PCR of CDR3 regions yielded the TCR beta libraries. TCRdb reanalysed the multiplex PCR reads using MiXCR and keeps one entry per CDR3 protein. The table shows 350,000 to 450,000 distinct CDR3 sequences, with approximately 15% occurring only once. Time point described: newly diagnosed GD, antithyroid drugs for less than 3 months. Extracted RNA from PBMCs served as the source of the TCR library. It was an endocrinology department in Xi'an, China, that provided the patients. V lost 3 bases, J lost 7 bases, and 6 bases lay in between. The germline CDR1 and CDR2 sequences are KGHDR and SFDVKD. The CDR3 extends over 12 amino acids. Study conclusions and caveats: With some 2,500 shared public clonotypes, persistent patients exceeded new patients, who shared more than 900.

This clonotype was detected many times. Its specificity is unknown. Another study also made use of these data, one on T cells in Graves' hyperthyroidism and ophthalmopathy. That work contributes: Diagnoses were made from clinical symptoms, serum measures (thyroxine and TRAb), thyroid ultrasound and orbital computed tomography. First-round RT-PCR of the TCR CDR3 relied on the HTBI primer set.

The starting material was peripheral blood mononuclear cells (PBMCs), obtained at new diagnosis, from a patient treated with antithyroid drugs. The V gene is TRBV24-1, the J gene TRBJ2-1; D remains unclear. The TCR was taken from a man aged 35-49 years with Graves disease. CDR3 amino acids: CATSDQRNEQFF. The CDR3 region has the DNA TGTGCCACCAGTGATCAGAGAAATGAGCAGTTCTTC.